These T cell receptor beta chains were read from a single sample in a study of T-cell reconstitution after alpha-beta-depleted transplantation in children. TCRdb reprocessed the PCR reads with MiXCR, giving one entry per CDR3 protein. The sample includes hundreds of thousands of distinct CDR3 sequences, around 14% seen only once; the top ten take 0.79%. The material sequenced was PBMCs, taken before TCRalphabeta/CD19-depleted stem cell transplant. The receptors were gathered from a girl aged 2-10 years with congenital amegakaryocytic thrombocytopenia, due to receive a stem cell transplant. Each CDR3 is given with its conserved first and last residue. Each record gives: CDR3 protein, CDR3 DNA, clone size, CDR3 length, V gene, J gene, D gene. A D gene is named only where the DNA matches it firmly. Clone size is given for some rows only: seen once, a few or many times, or a class if the clone is expanded.

CASSPPIGGPQGDTQYF	TGTGCCAGCTCACCACCGATCGGGGGACCGCAAGGGGATACGCAGTATTTT	.	17	TRBV18	TRBJ2-3	.
CSARTGLAGSTDTQYF	TGCAGTGCTAGAACGGGACTAGCGGGGAGCACAGATACGCAGTATTTT	many	16	TRBV20-1	TRBJ2-3	TRBD2
CASSNDGLAGGGEQFF	TGTGCCAGCAGTAACGACGGACTAGCGGGAGGAGGGGAGCAGTTCTTC	many	16	TRBV6-5	TRBJ2-1	TRBD2
CSAKWAYGYTF	TGCAGTGCTAAGTGGGCGTATGGCTACACCTTC	many	11	TRBV20-1	TRBJ1-2	.
CATSDFRWPGTGELFF	TGTGCCACCAGTGATTTTAGGTGGCCAGGGACCGGGGAGCTGTTTTTT	many	16	TRBV24-1	TRBJ2-2	.
CSVDGSGASEETQYF	TGCAGCGTTGACGGGAGCGGGGCCTCGGAAGAGACCCAGTACTTC	many	15	TRBV29-1	TRBJ2-5	TRBD2
CSVQQTGGGKTQYF	TGCAGTGTTCAACAGACAGGGGGCGGAAAGACCCAGTACTTC	.	14	TRBV20-1	TRBJ2-5	TRBD1
CASSLVVGQGPETQYF	TGTGCCAGCAGTTTAGTGGTGGGACAGGGGCCAGAGACCCAGTACTTC	few	16	TRBV27	TRBJ2-5	TRBD1
CASSWISGSDTGELFF	TGTGCCAGCAGCTGGATTAGCGGGAGTGACACCGGGGAGCTGTTTTTT	.	16	TRBV7-4	TRBJ2-2	TRBD2
CASSGGTSGGGSYEQYF	TGTGCCAGCAGTGGTGGGACTAGCGGAGGCGGGTCCTACGAGCAGTACTTC	.	17	TRBV28	TRBJ2-7	TRBD2
CASSFGGEQFF	TGTGCCAGCAGTTTTGGAGGTGAGCAGTTCTTC	many	11	TRBV12-3/TRBV12-4	TRBJ2-1	.
CASSYSTADTQYF	TGTGCCAGCAGTTACTCGACCGCGGATACGCAGTATTTT	few	13	TRBV6-2/TRBV6-3	TRBJ2-3	.
CSAEEQSTGELFF	TGCAGCGCTGAGGAGCAGTCTACCGGGGAGCTGTTTTTT	many	13	TRBV29-1	TRBJ2-2	.
CSVTDITYEQYF	TGCAGCGTTACTGACATAACCTACGAGCAGTACTTC	many	12	TRBV29-1	TRBJ2-7	.
CASSQDLLVPNEQFF	TGTGCCAGCAGCCAAGACCTACTAGTCCCCAATGAGCAGTTCTTC	few	15	TRBV3-1	TRBJ2-1	.
CASSESGGRIKTQYF	TGCGCCAGCAGTGAGTCAGGCGGGAGAATAAAGACCCAGTACTTC	many	15	TRBV10-2	TRBJ2-5	TRBD2
CASSYGDYGYTF	TGTGCCAGCAGTTATGGGGACTATGGCTACACCTTC	many	12	TRBV6-6	TRBJ1-2	.
CASSLRVRGDYNEQFF	TGTGCCAGCAGTTTAAGGGTCAGGGGGGATTACAATGAGCAGTTCTTC	.	16	TRBV12-3/TRBV12-4	TRBJ2-1	.
CASKYDQETQYF	TGTGCCAGCAAGTACGACCAAGAGACCCAGTACTTC	few	12	TRBV12-3/TRBV12-4	TRBJ2-5	.
CASTFRGLNTEAFF	TGTGCCAGCACTTTTAGGGGGCTGAACACTGAAGCTTTCTTT	many	14	TRBV12-3/TRBV12-4	TRBJ1-1	TRBD1
CASSLTPTPYEQYF	TGTGCCAGCAGCCTGACCCCTACCCCCTACGAGCAGTACTTC	.	14	TRBV7-9	TRBJ2-7	.
CASSYGRPYYNEQFF	TGTGCCAGTAGTTATGGGAGGCCCTACTACAATGAGCAGTTCTTC	few	15	TRBV19	TRBJ2-1	.
CASSLETGLGHYGYTF	TGCGCCAGCAGCTTGGAGACAGGGCTCGGGCACTATGGCTACACCTTC	.	16	TRBV5-1	TRBJ1-2	TRBD1
CASSGKNTAAFF	TGTGCCAGCAGCGGGAAGAACACTGCAGCTTTCTTT	.	12	TRBV7-9	TRBJ1-1	.